This T cell receptor beta chain was sequenced during a study of cytomegalovirus exposure and HLA in healthy donors. As for this clone: Its antigen is unidentified.

PCR was performed using 60 Vbeta and 13 Jbeta primers. Produced via immunoSEQ multiplex PCR; TCRdb's table is partial and in-frame only. The sample consists of 150,000 to 200,000 clones, roughly 85% of them appearing once. Study-wide findings and caveats: The authors reported that TCR beta sequences could predict HLA-A and HLA-B alleles. These predictions were accurate for most subjects in the first cohort.

Trimming took 2 bases from V and 5 from J, leaving 10 bases between them. Per germline, CDR1 LGHNA and CDR2 YSLEER. The CDR3 has 14 amino acids. The sequence derives from a woman aged 25-40 years in good health and CMV-seropositive. Material for sequencing was PBMCs. The V and J genes are TRBV4-3 and TRBJ2-1; D perhaps matches TRBD2 (5 bases). CDR3: CASSQRTGDNEQFF. The CDR3 DNA follows: TGCGCCAGCAGCCAACGCACCGGGGACAATGAGCAGTTCTTC.